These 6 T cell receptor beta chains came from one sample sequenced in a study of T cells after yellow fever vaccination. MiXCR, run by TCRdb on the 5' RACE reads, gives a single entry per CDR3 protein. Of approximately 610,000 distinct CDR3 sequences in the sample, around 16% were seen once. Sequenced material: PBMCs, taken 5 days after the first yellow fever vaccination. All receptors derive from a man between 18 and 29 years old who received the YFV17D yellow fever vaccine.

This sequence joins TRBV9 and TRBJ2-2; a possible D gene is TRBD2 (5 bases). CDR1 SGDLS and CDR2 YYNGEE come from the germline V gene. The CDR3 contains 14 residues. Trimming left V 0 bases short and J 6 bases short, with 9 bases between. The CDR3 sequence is CASSVAGSAGELFF. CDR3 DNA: TGTGCCAGCAGCGTAGCGGGGAGCGCCGGGGAGCTGTTTTTT.

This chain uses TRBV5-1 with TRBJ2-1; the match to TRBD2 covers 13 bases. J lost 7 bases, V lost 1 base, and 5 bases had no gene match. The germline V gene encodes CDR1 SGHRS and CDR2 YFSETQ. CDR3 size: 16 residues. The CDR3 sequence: CASSLSTSGGVNEQFF. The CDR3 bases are TGCGCCAGCAGCTTGAGTACTAGCGGGGGGGTAAATGAGCAGTTCTTC.

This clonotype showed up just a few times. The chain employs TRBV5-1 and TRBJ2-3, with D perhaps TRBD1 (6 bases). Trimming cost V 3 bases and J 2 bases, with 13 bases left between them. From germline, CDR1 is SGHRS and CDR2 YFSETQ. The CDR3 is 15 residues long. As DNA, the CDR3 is TGCGCCAGCAGCTCAGAAGACAGGTACACAGATACGCAGTATTTT. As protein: CASSSEDRYTDTQYF.

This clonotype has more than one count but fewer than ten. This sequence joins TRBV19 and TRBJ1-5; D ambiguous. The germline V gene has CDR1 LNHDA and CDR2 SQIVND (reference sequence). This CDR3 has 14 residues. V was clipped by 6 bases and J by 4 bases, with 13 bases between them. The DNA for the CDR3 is TGTGCCAGTAGCCCTCGTAGAAGGAATCAGCCCCAGCATTTT. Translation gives CASSPRRRNQPQHF.

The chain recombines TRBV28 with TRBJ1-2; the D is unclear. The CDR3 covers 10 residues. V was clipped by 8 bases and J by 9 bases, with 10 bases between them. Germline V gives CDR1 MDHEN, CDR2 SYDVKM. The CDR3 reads CASYQTSYTF. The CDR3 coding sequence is TGTGCCAGCTACCAAACAAGCTACACCTTC.

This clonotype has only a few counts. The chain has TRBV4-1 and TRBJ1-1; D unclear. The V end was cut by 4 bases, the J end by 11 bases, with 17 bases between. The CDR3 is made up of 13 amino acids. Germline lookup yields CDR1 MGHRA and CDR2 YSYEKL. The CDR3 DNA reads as TGCGCCAGCAGCCGAGCTCCCGGGAGTGGCGCTTTCTTT. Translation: CASSRAPGSGAFF.